Given below is one T cell receptor (beta chain) in context. The data were taken from a study of T cell changes during pregnancy in multiple sclerosis. Sequencing used immunoSEQ multiplex PCR; TCRdb keeps in-frame clones, though not all of them. The table has about 100,000 clones, approximately 91% seen once; the top ten hold roughly 3.5%. This sequence originates from a female donor with multiple sclerosis, enrolled in a pregnancy study. The sample here was peripheral blood, taken after pregnancy.

The CDR3 reads CASSLSGTWPGELFF. In nucleotides, the CDR3 is TGTGCCAGCAGTTTATCGGGGACATGGCCCGGGGAGCTGTTTTTT. The chain combines TRBV27 with TRBJ2-2, with D possibly TRBD1 on 6 matching bases. From germline, CDR1 is MNHEY and CDR2 SMNVEV (reference sequence). CDR3 length equals 15 residues. Between the trimmed V and J ends, which lost 0 bases and 6 bases, there was a span of 11 bases.